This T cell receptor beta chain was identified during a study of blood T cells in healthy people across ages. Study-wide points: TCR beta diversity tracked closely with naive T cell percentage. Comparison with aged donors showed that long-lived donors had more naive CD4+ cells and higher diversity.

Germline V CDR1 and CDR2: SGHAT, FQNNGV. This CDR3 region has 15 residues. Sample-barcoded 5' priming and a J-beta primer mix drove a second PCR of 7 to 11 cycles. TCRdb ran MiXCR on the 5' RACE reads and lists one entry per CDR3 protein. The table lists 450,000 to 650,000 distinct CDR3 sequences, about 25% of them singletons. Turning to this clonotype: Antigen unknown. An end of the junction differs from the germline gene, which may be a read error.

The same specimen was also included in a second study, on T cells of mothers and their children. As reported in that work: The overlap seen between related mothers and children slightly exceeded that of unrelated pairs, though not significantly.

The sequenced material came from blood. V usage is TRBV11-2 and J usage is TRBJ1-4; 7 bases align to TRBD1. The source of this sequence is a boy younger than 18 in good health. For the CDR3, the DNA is TGTGCCAGCAGCCCGACGACAGGGTTTGATGAAGAACTGTTTTTT. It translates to CASSPTTGFDEELFF.